Shown below are 9 T cell receptor beta chains from a single sample sequenced in a study of blood T cell repertoires in COVID-19. Repertoires were generated with immunoSEQ multiplex PCR, while TCRdb's copy carries only in-frame clones and drops some. The table lists some 130,000 clones, roughly 78% of them singletons. The specimen was PBMCs or T cells enriched from blood (not recorded which). These receptors all stem from a woman aged 50 to 60 who had recovered from COVID-19.

This clone has just a few counts. This rearrangement joins TRBV27 to TRBJ1-5, with TRBD1 matching 9 bases. V shed 7 bases, J shed 5 bases, and the junction held 12 bases outside the gene matches. Germline assignment: CDR1 MNHEY and CDR2 SMNVEV (reference sequence). This CDR3 is 16 amino acids long. CDR3 sequence: CASTTWTGVLYQPQHF. CDR3 in DNA: TGTGCCAGCACCACCTGGACAGGGGTCCTTTATCAGCCCCAGCATTTT.

The rearrangement joins TRBV5-6 to TRBJ1-1; 8 bases align to TRBD1. Germline CDR1 reads SGHDT; CDR2 reads YYEEEE. This CDR3 is built from 15 residues. The junction had 8 bases not matched to a gene; V was cut back by 4 bases and J by 3 bases. The CDR3 protein is CASSQGARKYTEAFF. CDR3 sequence (DNA): TGTGCCAGCAGCCAGGGGGCGAGAAAGTACACTGAAGCTTTCTTT.

The genes are TRBV19 and TRBJ1-1; D ambiguous. This CDR3 spans 16 amino acids. The germline V and J ends were trimmed by 9 bases and 2 bases, with 22 bases remaining between them. Germline values: CDR1 LNHDA, CDR2 SQIVND (reference sequence). The CDR3 DNA sequence: TGTGCCAGCGCGCAGTACCACCTACAGTACAACACTGAAGCTTTCTTT. Translating it yields CASAQYHLQYNTEAFF.

The table lists this clone with a count of one. This rearrangement joins TRBV29-1 to TRBJ1-4; TRBD1 might be the D (6 bases). CDR1 is SQVTM, CDR2 ANQGSEA, per germline. The V end was cut by 7 bases, the J end by 13 bases, with 19 bases between. CDR3 length: 12 residues. CDR3 region: CSGGHKGGVLFF. The CDR3 DNA reads TGCAGCGGAGGACATAAGGGGGGGGTACTGTTTTTT. Based on the CDR3 plus reference TRBV29-1 and TRBJ1-4, the full variable domain is SAVISQKPSRDICQRGTSLTIQCQVDSQVTMMFWYRQQPGQSLTLIATANQGSEATYESGFVIDKFPISRPNLTFSTLTVSNMSPEDSSIYLCSGGHKGGVLFFGSGTQLSVL.

The chain joins TRBV28 to TRBJ2-1; 10 nucleotides agree with TRBD1. The CDR3 has 15 amino acids. Germline V gene data show CDR1 as MDHEN and CDR2 as SYDVKM. The V gene end was trimmed by 5 bases and the J gene end by 8 bases; junction bases not matched to a gene: 9. As DNA, the CDR3 is TGTGCCAGCAGTGGGAGTACGACAGGGGGCGATGAGCAGTTCTTC. Translated: CASSGSTTGGDEQFF.

The chain combines TRBV18 with TRBJ1-4; D is ambiguous. Trimming removed 3 bases from V and 4 bases from J, with 15 bases in between. The CDR3 is made up of 16 amino acids. The germline V gene has CDR1 KGHSH and CDR2 LQKENI. The CDR3 DNA is TGTGCCAGCTCACCTGTCGCCCAGAGGGATAATGAAAAACTGTTTTTT. Its translation: CASSPVAQRDNEKLFF.

This chain links TRBV4-2 with TRBJ1-2; TRBD1 is a possible D gene (6 bases). CDR1 is LGHNA, CDR2 YNFKEQ, per germline. The germline V and J ends were trimmed by 4 bases and 5 bases, with 11 bases remaining between them. The CDR3 has 13 residues. CDR3 amino acids: CASSRGGFYGYTF. In nucleotides, the CDR3 is TGTGCCAGCAGCCGAGGGGGATTTTATGGCTACACCTTC.

V gene TRBV28 combines with J gene TRBJ1-5; D perhaps matches TRBD1 (6 bases). Germline values: CDR1 MDHEN, CDR2 SYDVKM. This CDR3 comprises 14 residues. V gave up 4 bases and J gave up 7 bases, with 14 bases separating them. CDR3 sequence: CASSSYRDVQPQHF. The CDR3, as DNA: TGTGCCAGCAGTTCATACAGGGATGTACAGCCCCAGCATTTT.

In its sample, this clone was seen once. The V and J genes are TRBV5-1 and TRBJ2-1; perhaps TRBD2 as D (7 bases). CDR1 is SGHRS, CDR2 YFSETQ, per germline. Trimming removed 3 bases from V and 9 bases from J, with 22 bases in between. The length of the CDR3 is 16 residues. CDR3 residues: CASSSPIRGGAGEQFF. The CDR3, as DNA: TGCGCCAGCAGCTCCCCGATAAGAGGGGGGGCCGGTGAGCAGTTCTTC.